The clone carrying this T cell receptor (beta chain) was picked up one time. The antigen remains unidentified. This specimen belongs to a study of cytomegalovirus exposure and HLA in healthy donors. The primer mix had 60 Vbeta and 13 Jbeta primers. Generated by immunoSEQ multiplex PCR, the TCRdb table keeps only in-frame clones and is missing some. The sample contains some 150,000 clones, roughly 79% of which appear only once. Study-wide results and limits: In an earlier analysis, in under 700 donors, most V segments appeared productive either ~90% or ~30% of the time. Presence/absence analyses assumed roughly uniform sequencing depth across donors. Evidence from a later analysis indicated that most CMV-associated TCR beta chains looked HLA-restricted. In vitro assays verified that a few CMV-associated chains recognized CMV antigens specifically.

V was pared by 10 bases and J by 1 base, with 13 bases between. CDR3 size: 13 residues. Looked up from germline, CDR1 is LNHDA and CDR2 is SQIVND (reference sequence). The V and J genes are TRBV19 and TRBJ1-1, with a possible D match to TRBD1 (6 bases). This clonotype was obtained from a woman aged 40 to 49 in good health and CMV-seropositive. Input material: PBMCs. Here the CDR3 reads CATVGTQNTEAFF. The CDR3 DNA reads TGTGCCACCGTTGGGACACAGAACACTGAAGCTTTCTTT. Complete variable domain (other parts from reference TRBV19 and TRBJ1-1): DGGITQSPKYLFRKEGQNVTLSCEQNLNHDAMYWYRQDPGQGLRLIYYSQIVNDFQKGDIAEGYSVSREKKESFPLTVTSAQKNPTAFYLCATVGTQNTEAFFGQGTRLTVV.